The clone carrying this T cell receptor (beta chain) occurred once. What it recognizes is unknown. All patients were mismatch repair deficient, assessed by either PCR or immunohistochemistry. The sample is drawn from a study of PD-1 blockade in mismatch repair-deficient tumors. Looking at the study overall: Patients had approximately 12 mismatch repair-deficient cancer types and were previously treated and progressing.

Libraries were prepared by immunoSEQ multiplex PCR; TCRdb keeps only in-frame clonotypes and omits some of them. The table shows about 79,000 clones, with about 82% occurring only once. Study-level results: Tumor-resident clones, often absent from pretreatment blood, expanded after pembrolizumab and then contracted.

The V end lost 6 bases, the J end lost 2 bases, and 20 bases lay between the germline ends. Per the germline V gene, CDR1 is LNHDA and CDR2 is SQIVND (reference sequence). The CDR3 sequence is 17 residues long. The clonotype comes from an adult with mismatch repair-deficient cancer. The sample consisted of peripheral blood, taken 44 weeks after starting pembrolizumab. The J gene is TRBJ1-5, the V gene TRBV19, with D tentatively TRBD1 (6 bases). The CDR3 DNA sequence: TGTGCCAGTAGAAGTACCGACAGGCTTGGCGGCAATCAGCCCCAGCATTTT. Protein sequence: CASRSTDRLGGNQPQHF. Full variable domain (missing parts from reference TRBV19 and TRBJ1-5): DGGITQSPKYLFRKEGQNVTLSCEQNLNHDAMYWYRQDPGQGLRLIYYSQIVNDFQKGDIAEGYSVSREKKESFPLTVTSAQKNPTAFYLCASRSTDRLGGNQPQHFGDGTRLSIL.